What follows are 17 T cell receptor beta chains derived from one specimen sequenced in a study of CXCR3-negative and CXCR3-positive naive CD8 T cells. UMI-labeled 5' RACE yielded the TRB cDNA libraries. TCRdb re-analyzed the 5' RACE reads; it lists each CDR3 protein once, without DNA. Recorded here are 45,000 to 65,000 distinct CDR3 sequences; the top ten clones represent approximately 22%. The sequencing input was memory CD8+ T cells from blood. Every receptor here comes from a human donor in good health. Some clones in this sample may be carry-over from other donors' samples.

The CDR3 spells CSVESQGEQYF. The gene calls are TRBV29-1 and TRBJ2-7; TCRdb calls TRBD1, which cannot be checked without DNA. Germline loops: CDR1 SQVTM, CDR2 ANQGSEA. The CDR3 sequence is 11 residues long.

This chain connects TRBV6-2 or TRBV6-3 to TRBJ2-3; checking the TCRdb D call of TRBD2 is not possible without DNA. The germline gives CDR1 MNHEY, CDR2 SVGEGT. This CDR3 has 13 residues. The CDR3 region is CASSTHPTDTQYF.

This sequence joins TRBV3-2 and TRBJ2-1; TCRdb reports TRBD2, a call that lacks DNA to check it against. TRBV3-2 is given as a pseudogene. This CDR3 comprises 13 residues. This chain's CDR3 is CASSQDSGLEQFF.

The chain links TRBV14 to TRBJ1-6; the D gene TCRdb calls, TRBD1, cannot be checked with no DNA. This CDR3 contains 17 residues. Germline lookup yields CDR1 SGHDN and CDR2 FVKESK. CDR3 sequence: CASSHWTGNAYNSPLHF. Drawing the rest from reference TRBV14 and TRBJ1-6, the complete variable domain is EAGVTQFPSHSVIEKGQTVTLRCDPISGHDNLYWYRRVMGKEIKFLLHFVKESKQDESGMPNNRFLAERTGGTYSTLKVQPAELEDSGVYFCASSHWTGNAYNSPLHFGNGTRLTVT.

The chain combines TRBV28 with TRBJ1-1. The length of the CDR3 is 13 residues. Germline V gene sequence: CDR1 MDHEN, CDR2 SYDVKM. This CDR3 reads CASSPDDSGEAFF.

The V gene is TRBV5-1, the J gene TRBJ2-1; checking the TCRdb D call of TRBD2 is not possible without DNA. Per germline, CDR1 SGHRS and CDR2 YFSETQ. The CDR3 covers 15 residues. This CDR3 reads CASSLGIGGYNEQFF. Variable domain in full (rest from reference TRBV5-1 and TRBJ2-1): KAGVTQTPRYLIKTRGQQVTLSCSPISGHRSVSWYQQTPGQGLQFLFEYFSETQRNKGNFPGRFSGRQFSNSRSEMNVSTLELGDSALYLCASSLGIGGYNEQFFGPGTRLTVL.

The rearrangement uses TRBV6-2 or TRBV6-3 and TRBJ2-2; the D call from TCRdb, TRBD1, cannot be confirmed without DNA. The CDR3 length is 14 residues. Germline V gene lookup returns CDR1 MNHEY and CDR2 SVGEGT. CDR3 loop: CASKGGGDTGELFF.

The V and J genes are TRBV20-1 and TRBJ1-1. The CDR3 is made up of 11 amino acids. The V gene's germline CDR1 is DFQATT and CDR2 SNEGSKA (reference sequence). CDR3 sequence reads: CSVRKDTEAFF.

The rearrangement joins TRBV12-3 or TRBV12-4 to TRBJ2-5; the TCRdb D gene call, TRBD1, has no DNA to confirm it. The CDR3 spans 15 residues. The CDR3 reads CASSLPGALQETQYF.

This chain links TRBV12-3 or TRBV12-4 with TRBJ2-7; TCRdb indicates TRBD1, and absent DNA this call remains unverified. The CDR3 runs to 15 residues. The CDR3 sequence is CASSFWGVPAYEQYF.

The chain recombines TRBV6-2 or TRBV6-3 with TRBJ2-2; as DNA is missing, the TRBD2 call by TCRdb cannot be tested. This CDR3 comprises 16 residues. Per germline, CDR1 MNHEY and CDR2 SVGEGT. This CDR3 is CASSYVSDSYTGELFF.

CDR3 protein: CASSPGTGVNGYTF. The chain recombines TRBV7-9 with TRBJ1-2; the D call of TRBD1 rests on TCRdb alone, since no DNA is present to check it. CDR1 is SEHNR, CDR2 FQNEAQ, per germline (reference sequence). The CDR3 is 14 amino acids.

V is TRBV12-3 or TRBV12-4 and J is TRBJ1-2; the D call from TCRdb, TRBD1, cannot be confirmed without DNA. The CDR3 is made up of 15 amino acids. Here the CDR3 reads CASSLGTGDLYGYTF.

The chain employs TRBV21-1 and TRBJ2-7. TRBV21-1 has pseudogene status. This CDR3 is 13 amino acids long. CDR3 region: CASSKGAAYEQYF.

The rearrangement joins TRBV7-3 to TRBJ2-1; with no DNA, the TCRdb D assignment of TRBD2 cannot be verified. The CDR3 is 14 residues long. Germline CDR1 and CDR2: SGHTA and FQGTGA. CDR3 in amino acids: CASSRLAGYNEQFF.

The CDR3 loop is CSVTGENTEAFF. The chain employs TRBV29-1 and TRBJ1-1; TCRdb indicates TRBD1, and absent DNA this call remains unverified. Germline lookup yields CDR1 SQVTM and CDR2 ANQGSEA. The CDR3 is 12 amino acids.

The genes are TRBV13 and TRBJ2-3; the TCRdb D gene call, TRBD1, has no DNA to confirm it. The CDR3 extends over 16 amino acids. Germline V gene data show CDR1 as PRHDT and CDR2 as FYEKMQ (reference sequence). Here the CDR3 reads CASSLEQGLSTDTQYF.